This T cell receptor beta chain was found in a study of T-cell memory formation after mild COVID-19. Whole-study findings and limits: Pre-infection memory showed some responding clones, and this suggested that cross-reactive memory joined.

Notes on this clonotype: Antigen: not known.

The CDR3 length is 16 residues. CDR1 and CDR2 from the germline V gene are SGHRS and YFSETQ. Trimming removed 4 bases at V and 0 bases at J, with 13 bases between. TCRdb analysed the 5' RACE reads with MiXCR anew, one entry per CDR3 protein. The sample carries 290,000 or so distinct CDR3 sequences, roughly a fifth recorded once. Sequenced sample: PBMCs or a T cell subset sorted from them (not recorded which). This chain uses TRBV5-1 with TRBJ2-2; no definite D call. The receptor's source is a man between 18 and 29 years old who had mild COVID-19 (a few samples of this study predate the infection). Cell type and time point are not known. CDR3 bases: TGCGCCAGCAGCCATGGACGGTTCGCGAACACCGGGGAGCTGTTTTTT. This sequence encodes CASSHGRFANTGELFF.